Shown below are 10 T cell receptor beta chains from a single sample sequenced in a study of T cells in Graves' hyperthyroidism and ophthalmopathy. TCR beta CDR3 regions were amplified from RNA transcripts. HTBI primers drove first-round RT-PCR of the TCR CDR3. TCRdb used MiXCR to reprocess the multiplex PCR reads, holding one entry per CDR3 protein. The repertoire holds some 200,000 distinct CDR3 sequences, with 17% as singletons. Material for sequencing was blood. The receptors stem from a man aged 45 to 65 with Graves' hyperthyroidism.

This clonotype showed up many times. CDR3 nucleotides: TGTGCCAGCAGTTTCGAGCGGGGGCCCCAAGAGACCCAGTACTTC. Its protein product is CASSFERGPQETQYF. The chain joins TRBV28 to TRBJ2-5; TRBD2 matches at 8 bases. V dropped 3 bases and J dropped 1; count of bases not matched to a gene: 4. The CDR3 has 15 residues. In germline, CDR1 is MDHEN, CDR2 SYDVKM.

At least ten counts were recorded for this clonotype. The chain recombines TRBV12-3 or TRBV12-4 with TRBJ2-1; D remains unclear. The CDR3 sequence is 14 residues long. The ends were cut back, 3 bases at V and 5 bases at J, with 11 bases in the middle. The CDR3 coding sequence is TGTGCCAGCAGTTTGTGGGCCAACCACAATGAGCAGTTCTTC. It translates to CASSLWANHNEQFF.

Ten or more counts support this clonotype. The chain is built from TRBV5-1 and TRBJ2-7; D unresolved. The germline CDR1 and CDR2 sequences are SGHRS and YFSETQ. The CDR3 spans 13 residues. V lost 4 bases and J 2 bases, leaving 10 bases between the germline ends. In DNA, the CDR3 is TGCGCCAGCAGCGCCGACAATGCCTACGAGCAGTACTTC. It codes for CASSADNAYEQYF.

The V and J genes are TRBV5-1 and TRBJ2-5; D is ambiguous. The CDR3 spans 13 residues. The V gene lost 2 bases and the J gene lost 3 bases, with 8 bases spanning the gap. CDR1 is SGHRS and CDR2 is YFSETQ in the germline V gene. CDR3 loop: CASSFRIEETQYF. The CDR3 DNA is TGCGCCAGCAGCTTCAGGATTGAAGAGACCCAGTACTTC.

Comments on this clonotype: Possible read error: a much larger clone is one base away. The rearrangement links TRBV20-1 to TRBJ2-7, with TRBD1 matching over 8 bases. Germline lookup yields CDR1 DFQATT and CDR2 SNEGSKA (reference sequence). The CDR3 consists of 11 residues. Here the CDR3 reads CSVQDRDELYF. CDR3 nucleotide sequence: TGCAGTGTCCAGGACAGGGACGAGCTGTACTTC.

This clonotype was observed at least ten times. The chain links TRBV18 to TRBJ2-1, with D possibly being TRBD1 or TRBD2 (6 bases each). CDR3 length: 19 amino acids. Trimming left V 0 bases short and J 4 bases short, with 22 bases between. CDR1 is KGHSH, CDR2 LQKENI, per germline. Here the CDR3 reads CASSPPDGGLSGVYNEQFF. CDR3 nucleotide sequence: TGTGCCAGCTCACCACCGGACGGGGGCTTATCGGGAGTGTACAATGAGCAGTTCTTC.

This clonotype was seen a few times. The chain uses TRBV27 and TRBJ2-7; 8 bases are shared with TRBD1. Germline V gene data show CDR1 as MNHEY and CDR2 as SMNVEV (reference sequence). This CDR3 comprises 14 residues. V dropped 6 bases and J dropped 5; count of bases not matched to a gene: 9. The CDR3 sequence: CASSSRQGADEQYF. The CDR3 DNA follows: TGTGCCAGCAGCTCCAGGCAGGGGGCGGACGAGCAGTACTTC.

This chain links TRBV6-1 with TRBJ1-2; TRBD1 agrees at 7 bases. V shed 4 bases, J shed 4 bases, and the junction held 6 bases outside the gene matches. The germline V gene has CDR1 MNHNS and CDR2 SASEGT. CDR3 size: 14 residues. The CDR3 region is CASSVRDRSYGYTF. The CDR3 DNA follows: TGTGCCAGCAGTGTCCGGGACAGAAGCTATGGCTACACCTTC.

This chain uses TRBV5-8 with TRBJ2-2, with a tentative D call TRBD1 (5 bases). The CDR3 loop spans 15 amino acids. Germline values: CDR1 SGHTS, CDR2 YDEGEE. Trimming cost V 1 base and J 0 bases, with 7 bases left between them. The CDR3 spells CASSLKTANTGELFF. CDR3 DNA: TGTGCCAGCAGCTTGAAGACAGCGAACACCGGGGAGCTGTTTTTT.

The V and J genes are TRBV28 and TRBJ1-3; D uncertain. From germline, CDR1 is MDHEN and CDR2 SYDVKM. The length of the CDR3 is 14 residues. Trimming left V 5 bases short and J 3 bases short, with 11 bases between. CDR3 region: CASSLPAGGNTIYF. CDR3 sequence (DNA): TGTGCCAGCAGTCTCCCCGCGGGTGGAAACACCATATATTTT.